Listed below are T cell receptor beta chains from one sample, sequenced in a study of T cells in tuberculosis. Method: immunoSEQ multiplex PCR; TCRdb's copy keeps in-frame clones and lacks some. The sample includes 40,000 or so clones, 94% seen only once; the top ten take 3.5% to 5%. Sequencing used PBMCs, obtained at tuberculosis diagnosis. Receptor source: an adult with tuberculosis. Both conserved end residues are part of each CDR3. Fields, in order: CDR3 DNA, CDR3 protein, V gene, D gene, J gene. The D gene is left open where the match is weak.

TGTGCCAGCAGTTACTCCCAGGGGGGCTCCTACAATGAGCAGTTCTTC CASSYSQGGSYNEQFF TRBV6-5 NA TRBJ2-1
TGTGCCAGCAGCCCCCGGGACAGGGCCGATGAGCAGTTCTTC CASSPRDRADEQFF TRBV9 TRBD1 TRBJ2-1
TGTGCCAGCAGGGGAGACGGGAGCTCCTACGAGCAGTACTTC CASRGDGSSYEQYF TRBV6-5 NA TRBJ2-7
TGTGCCAGCAGCTCAGGACAGGGGCGAGGGGAGCAGTACTTC CASSSGQGRGEQYF TRBV5-6 TRBD1 TRBJ2-7
TGTGCCAGTAGTATCCCGGGAGAAGAGCAGTACTTC CASSIPGEEQYF TRBV19 NA TRBJ2-7
TGCGCCAGCAGCGACCGGGACAGGAGTTATGAGCAGTTCTTC CASSDRDRSYEQFF TRBV10-1 TRBD1 TRBJ2-1
TGTGCCACCAGCAGAGTCGGAGTCTCTGGGGCCAACGTCCTGACTTTC CATSRVGVSGANVLTF TRBV15 NA TRBJ2-6
TGCGCCAGCAGCGGTGCGGGGGCCGGATATGGCTACACCTTC CASSGAGAGYGYTF TRBV5-1 NA TRBJ1-2
TGTGCCAGCAGTGAAGCGGGGACAGACTACACCTTC CASSEAGTDYTF TRBV6-1 TRBD1 TRBJ1-2
TGCGCCAGCAGCTTGGACCCCGGGACAGGGCCTTTCTCTGGAAACACCATATATTTT CASSLDPGTGPFSGNTIYF TRBV5-1 TRBD1 TRBJ1-3
TGTGCCAGCAGCCCCACCGCGGGACAGGGAGGGTCAGAACTGTTTTTT CASSPTAGQGGSELFF TRBV9 TRBD1 TRBJ1-4
TGTGCCACCAGCAGAGCATCAGCGGGGGGGCCAGATACGCAGTATTTT CATSRASAGGPDTQYF TRBV15 TRBD2 TRBJ2-3
TGTGCCAGCAGCCAGACAGGGGGCTCAGAATTTGGGGAGCAGTACTTC CASSQTGGSEFGEQYF TRBV7-3 TRBD1 TRBJ2-7
TGTGCCAGCAGCAAGGGACAGTCGGGCCCTGAAGCTTTCTTT CASSKGQSGPEAFF TRBV7-3 TRBD1 TRBJ1-1
TGTGCCAGCAGCCCAAGAAAAAGGAGAGCGGACAGCCCCAATGAAAAACTGTTTTTT CASSPRKRRADSPNEKLFF TRBV14 NA TRBJ1-4